A single sample is the source of the 3 T cell receptor beta chains below, sequenced in a study of T-cell memory formation after mild COVID-19. TCRdb redid the calling of the 5' RACE reads with MiXCR, one entry per CDR3 protein. The sample has about 140,000 distinct CDR3 sequences, around 27% seen once. Material: PBMCs or a T cell subset sorted from them (not recorded which). The receptor source for this set is an adult woman who had mild COVID-19 (a few samples of this study predate the infection). Cell type and time point are not known.

The chain carries TRBV10-3 and TRBJ2-7; 7 bases are a match to TRBD1. Trimming removed 0 bases from V and 5 bases from J; junction bases left unmatched: 7. Germline values: CDR1 ENHRY, CDR2 SYGVKD. This CDR3 is built from 15 residues. CDR3 coding DNA: TGTGCCATCAGTGAGTCGGACAGGATAAAGGACGAGCAGTACTTC. This gives the protein CAISESDRIKDEQYF.

The chain couples TRBV4-3 to TRBJ2-2; 9 nucleotides match TRBD2. CDR3 size: 17 residues. V lost 0 bases, J lost 2 bases, and 4 bases stayed unmatched. Germline CDR1 reads LGHNA; CDR2 reads YSLEER. The CDR3 region has the DNA TGCGCCAGCAGCCAAGACGTAGCGGGAGACAACACCGGGGAGCTGTTTTTT. Translating gives CASSQDVAGDNTGELFF.

This clonotype was observed a handful of times. This rearrangement joins TRBV7-9 to TRBJ2-4; D may match TRBD1 or TRBD2 (5 bases each). This CDR3 contains 15 residues. Trimming took 2 bases from V and 11 from J, leaving 19 bases between them. CDR1 is SEHNR and CDR2 is FQNEAQ in the germline V gene (reference sequence). CDR3 sequence: CASSLLAGTTGVQYF. CDR3 sequence (DNA): TGTGCCAGCAGCTTATTAGCCGGGACCACTGGGGTTCAGTACTTC. Full variable domain (outside the CDR3, taken from reference TRBV7-9 and TRBJ2-4): DTGVSQNPRHKITKRGQNVTFRCDPISEHNRLYWYRQTLGQGPEFLTYFQNEAQLEKSRLLSDRFSAERPKGSFSTLEIQRTEQGDSAMYLCASSLLAGTTGVQYFGAGTRLSVL.